These 26 T cell receptor beta chains were sequenced from one sample in a study of shared clonotypes between healthy human individuals. The assay was immunoSEQ multiplex PCR, and TCRdb's table has in-frame clones only and misses some. The sample contains about 640,000 clones, 55% to 75% of which appear only once. Sequencing input: memory CD4+ T cells sorted from blood. The subset denotes: CD45RA-negative fraction. These receptors were collected from a woman in her twenties or thirties in good health.

V gene TRBV4-1 combines with J gene TRBJ1-5, with 8 bases identical to TRBD1. The CDR3 length is 14 residues. Germline CDR1 reads MGHRA; CDR2 reads YSYEKL. V lost 4 bases to trimming and J lost 11 bases; unmatched junction nucleotides: 10. Written as DNA, the CDR3 is TGCGCCAGCAGCCCTGGACAGGGAGAATCATCCCAGCATTTT. Its protein product is CASSPGQGESSQHF.

The CDR3 region is CAWSAGPPGTQYF. The CDR3 region has the DNA TGTGCCTGGAGTGCAGGTCCTCCGGGGACCCAGTACTTC. The J gene is TRBJ2-5, the V gene TRBV30; D remains ambiguous. Trimming pared 1 base from V and 7 bases from J, leaving 13 bases between. The CDR3 is 13 amino acids. CDR1 and CDR2 from the germline V gene are GTSNPN and SVGIG (reference sequence).

This clone has a handful of counts. The chain uses TRBV11-2 and TRBJ2-1; D is tentatively TRBD1 or TRBD2 (5 bases each). CDR3 length: 13 residues. Germline CDR1 SGHAT, CDR2 FQNNGV. Trimming removed 4 bases at V and 15 bases at J, with 19 bases between. CDR3 nucleotide sequence: TGTGCCAGCAGCTCTCAGAGGGACCTAATAACGTTCTTC. It translates to CASSSQRDLITFF.

The chain is built from TRBV14 and TRBJ2-1, with TRBD2 identical over 9 bases. The CDR3 runs to 17 residues. J was trimmed by 1 base and V by 4 bases; bases with no gene match: 8. CDR1 and CDR2 from the germline V gene are SGHDN and FVKESK. The CDR3 DNA sequence: TGTGCCAGCAGCCGGGTCTCTAGCGGGACGTCCTACAATGAGCAGTTCTTC. This codes for CASSRVSSGTSYNEQFF.

The chain combines TRBV28 with TRBJ2-7; D ambiguous. CDR1 and CDR2 from the germline V gene are MDHEN and SYDVKM. V was trimmed by 4 bases and J by 0 bases, leaving 10 bases between them. The CDR3 is made up of 14 amino acids. The CDR3 protein is CASSYPPSSYEQYF. CDR3 in DNA: TGTGCCAGCAGTTACCCCCCGAGCTCCTACGAGCAGTACTTC.

This clone was seen a few times. The rearrangement uses TRBV5-1 and TRBJ1-2; the D is unclear. Per the germline V gene, CDR1 is SGHRS and CDR2 is YFSETQ. V was cut by 4 bases and J by 3 bases, with 10 bases left in between. The CDR3 sequence is 13 residues long. The CDR3 loop reads CASSDIQDYGYTF. The CDR3 DNA reads as TGCGCCAGCAGCGACATTCAGGACTATGGCTACACCTTC.

This chain uses TRBV6-1 with TRBJ2-5, with D possibly being TRBD1 or TRBD2 (5 bases each). Per germline, CDR1 MNHNS and CDR2 SASEGT. Trimming cost V 4 bases and J 1 base, with 13 bases left between them. The CDR3 is made up of 15 amino acids. Here the CDR3 DNA reads TGTGCCAGCAGTGCTGGTTTTGGGACCCAAGAGACCCAGTACTTC. Translating it yields CASSAGFGTQETQYF.

This clone was detected once. The J gene is TRBJ2-1, the V gene TRBV5-1; 10 bases agree with TRBD2. Germline V gives CDR1 SGHRS, CDR2 YFSETQ. The CDR3 has 15 amino acids. Trimming cost V 4 bases and J 4 bases; bases outside gene matches: 5. The CDR3 DNA reads as TGCGCCAGCAGCCGCGGGACTAGCGATTACAATGAGCAGTTCTTC. It codes for CASSRGTSDYNEQFF.

In its sample, this clone was seen once. The chain employs TRBV19 and TRBJ2-3, with 7 bases matching TRBD1. The V gene end was trimmed by 2 bases and the J gene end by 4 bases; junction bases not matched to a gene: 12. Germline lookup yields CDR1 LNHDA and CDR2 SQIVND (reference sequence). The CDR3 is 17 amino acids. DNA for the CDR3: TGTGCCAGTAGTATATTCGACAGGGCTGTGTTCCCAGATACGCAGTATTTT. It codes for CASSIFDRAVFPDTQYF.

This clone has more than one count but fewer than ten. The chain has TRBV18 and TRBJ2-1; 7 bases agree with TRBD2. This CDR3 has 15 residues. Losses at the gene ends were 2 bases for V and 10 bases for J; bases not matched to a gene: 11. The V gene's germline CDR1 is KGHSH and CDR2 LQKENI. CDR3 in amino acids: CASSPEATSSREQFF. The CDR3 DNA reads TGTGCCAGCTCACCAGAGGCGACTAGCTCGAGAGAGCAGTTCTTC.

This clone was seen once. V gene TRBV5-6 combines with J gene TRBJ2-7; the match to TRBD2 covers 14 bases. Germline V CDR1 and CDR2: SGHDT, YYEEEE. The CDR3 is 15 residues long. V trimming: 3 bases; J trimming: 6 bases; junction bases outside the gene matches: 5. This CDR3 is CASSWGLAGVSEQYF. CDR3 DNA sequence: TGTGCCAGCAGCTGGGGACTAGCGGGAGTCTCCGAGCAGTACTTC.

This sequence joins TRBV19 and TRBJ1-5; the match to TRBD1 covers 8 bases. Germline CDR1 is LNHDA and CDR2 is SQIVND (reference sequence). J lost 6 bases, V lost 4 bases, and 5 bases had no gene match. The CDR3 spans 14 residues. Written as DNA, the CDR3 is TGTGCCAGTAGTAAACAGGGGGAGGTTCAGCCCCAGCATTTT. Protein sequence: CASSKQGEVQPQHF. The full variable domain, completed using reference TRBV19 and TRBJ1-5, is DGGITQSPKYLFRKEGQNVTLSCEQNLNHDAMYWYRQDPGQGLRLIYYSQIVNDFQKGDIAEGYSVSREKKESFPLTVTSAQKNPTAFYLCASSKQGEVQPQHFGDGTRLSIL.

This clone was observed a few times. The chain combines TRBV2 with TRBJ2-7; TRBD2 agrees at 10 bases. This CDR3 contains 15 residues. V dropped 0 bases and J dropped 6; count of bases not matched to a gene: 5. The V gene's germline CDR1 is SNHLY and CDR2 FYNNEI. The CDR3 protein is CASSEAASGSSEQYF. As DNA, the CDR3 is TGTGCCAGCAGTGAAGCGGCTAGCGGGAGCAGCGAGCAGTACTTC.

This clone was counted only a few times. The V call is TRBV6-1, the J call TRBJ1-1, with D unclear. Germline V lookup: CDR1 MNHNS, CDR2 SASEGT. The CDR3 consists of 15 residues. V was cut by 7 bases and J by 4 bases, with 19 bases left in between. The CDR3: CASTLEAGGVTEAFF. The CDR3 region has the DNA TGTGCCAGCACCCTAGAGGCGGGTGGAGTCACTGAAGCTTTCTTT.

The rearrangement joins TRBV18 to TRBJ1-2; a weak D match, TRBD1 (5 bases). This CDR3 region has 14 residues. Trimming took off 0 bases at V and 4 bases at J, with 9 bases between the two ends. Germline V gene data show CDR1 as KGHSH and CDR2 as LQKENI. CDR3 loop: CASSPPQGPYGYTF. In nucleotides, the CDR3 is TGTGCCAGCTCACCACCTCAGGGCCCCTATGGCTACACCTTC. Based on the CDR3 plus reference TRBV18 and TRBJ1-2, the full variable domain is NAGVMQNPRHLVRRRGQEARLRCSPMKGHSHVYWYRQLPEEGLKFMVYLQKENIIDESGMPKERFSAEFPKEGPSILRIQQVVRGDSAAYFCASSPPQGPYGYTFGSGTRLTVV.

J is TRBJ2-7 and V is TRBV25-1; D is possibly TRBD2 (6 bases). Germline values: CDR1 MGHDK, CDR2 SYGVNS. The CDR3 contains 14 residues. V lost 1 base to trimming and J lost 2 bases, with 9 bases between them. The CDR3 nucleotides read TGTGCCAGCAGTGAATCGCGGGGAACCTACGAGCAGTACTTC. It yields the protein CASSESRGTYEQYF.

This clone was detected only a few times. The chain employs TRBV6-1 and TRBJ2-2; the D gene is possibly TRBD2 (6 bases). The CDR3 loop spans 17 amino acids. CDR1 is MNHNS and CDR2 is SASEGT in the germline V gene. V lost 3 bases to trimming and J lost 3 bases, with 17 bases between them. The CDR3 loop reads CASSDPGLRGYTGELFF. In nucleotides, the CDR3 is TGTGCCAGCAGTGATCCGGGACTGAGAGGATACACCGGGGAGCTGTTTTTT.

Details on this clone: Mismatch with germline at one junction end may stem from a read error. The rearrangement joins TRBV6-5 to TRBJ2-7; unclear D gene. Germline V lookup: CDR1 MNHEY, CDR2 SVGAGI. The CDR3 sequence is 12 residues long. The CDR3 region is CASSSASDEQYF. Here the CDR3 DNA reads TGTGCCAGCAGTTCGGCCTCCGACGAGCAGTACTTC.

The gene calls are TRBV28 and TRBJ2-7; D perhaps matches TRBD2 (5 bases). Between the trimmed V and J ends, which lost 7 bases and 7 bases, there was a span of 14 bases. Germline V gene sequence: CDR1 MDHEN, CDR2 SYDVKM. This CDR3 contains 12 residues. CDR3 nucleotides: TGTGCCAGCATTAGCGACATTAGAGAGCAGTACTTC. Translation gives CASISDIREQYF.

The chain combines TRBV27 with TRBJ2-3; D unclear. Germline V gene sequence: CDR1 MNHEY, CDR2 SMNVEV (reference sequence). This CDR3 comprises 13 residues. V was trimmed by 4 bases and J by 5 bases, leaving 10 bases between them. As DNA, the CDR3 is TGTGCCAGCAGTTCCCTCTCCGGAGATACGCAGTATTTT. Protein product: CASSSLSGDTQYF.

This clone appeared once. Distinct nucleotide sequences in the sample also encode this CDR3. The chain has TRBV2 and TRBJ1-1, with D possibly matching TRBD1 (5 bases). V gave up 4 bases and J gave up 0 bases, with 6 bases separating them. Per germline, CDR1 SNHLY and CDR2 FYNNEI. This CDR3 contains 13 residues. CDR3 nucleotides: TGTGCCAGCAGTGGGGACTTGAACACTGAAGCTTTCTTT. This encodes CASSGDLNTEAFF.

This chain links TRBV10-3 with TRBJ2-7; D ambiguous. V dropped 0 bases and J dropped 2 bases, with 17 bases sitting between them. The CDR3 runs to 17 residues. Germline CDR1 reads ENHRY; CDR2 reads SYGVKD. CDR3 in amino acids: CAISESYSGPATYEQYF. The CDR3 DNA reads as TGTGCCATCAGTGAGTCGTACTCGGGCCCGGCTACCTACGAGCAGTACTTC.

The chain employs TRBV21-1 and TRBJ1-3; the DNA was not compared with TRBD1, the D call given in the table. TRBV21-1 is listed as a pseudogene. The CDR3 extends over 14 amino acids. CDR3 nucleotides: TGTGCCAGCATCAATGGGCCCTTGGGAAACACCATATATTTT. Residues: CASINGPLGNTIYF.

The rearrangement joins TRBV5-1 to TRBJ2-1; 7 bases are shared with TRBD1. The CDR3 sequence is 15 residues long. Per germline, CDR1 SGHRS and CDR2 YFSETQ. Germline trimming cut 1 base from V and 1 base from J; bases unmatched to any gene: 2. CDR3 sequence: CASSLTGESYNEQFF. In DNA form, the CDR3 reads TGCGCCAGCAGCTTGACAGGGGAATCCTACAATGAGCAGTTCTTC.

The chain couples TRBV28 to TRBJ2-7, with TRBD1 identical over 7 bases. From germline, CDR1 is MDHEN and CDR2 SYDVKM. The CDR3 totals 15 residues. J lost 2 bases, V lost 2 bases, and 6 bases had no gene match. CDR3 nucleotides: TGTGCCAGCAGTTTACCTGGGACAGTTACCTACGAGCAGTACTTC. Amino acid sequence: CASSLPGTVTYEQYF.

The rearrangement uses TRBV21-1 and TRBJ2-2; the table gives TRBD1 as D, unverified against the DNA. TRBV21-1 represents a pseudogene. The length of the CDR3 is 20 residues. The CDR3 loop reads CASSKSGAIPGAVNTGELFF. In nucleotides, the CDR3 is TGTGCCAGCAGCAAATCAGGTGCTATTCCAGGGGCGGTGAACACCGGGGAGCTGTTTTTT.